Presented here are 2 T cell receptor beta chains from one specimen sequenced in a study of beta chain features in type 1 diabetes. The study's findings and limits: There was a moderate but significant shortening of TCRB CDR3s in all four CD4+ subsets of Type 1 diabetes patients.

Their antigen targets remain unknown. Reverse transcription of all isolated RNA meant that expressed TCRB transcripts were sequenced. Only in-frame clones appear in the TCRdb table, and some are missing; sequencing was by immunoSEQ multiplex PCR. There are tens of thousands of clones in the sample; roughly 70% occur only once, and more than 2% lies in the top ten. The sequencing input was Tregs from blood. Receptors originate from a woman younger than 30 with type 1 diabetes.

This CDR3 is CASSQDHWSGTPQFF. The CDR3 DNA follows: TGCGCCAGCAGCCAAGATCACTGGAGCGGGACTCCGCAGTTCTTC. The V call is TRBV4-3, the J call TRBJ2-1, with TRBD2 matching 7 bases. The CDR3 sequence is 15 residues long. CDR1 is LGHNA and CDR2 is YSLEER in the germline V gene. V trimming: 0 bases; J trimming: 12 bases; junction bases outside the gene matches: 11.

The CDR3 sequence: CSVGQDDQPQHF. The CDR3 nucleotides are TGCAGCGTCGGACAAGACGATCAGCCCCAGCATTTT. This chain links TRBV29-1 with TRBJ1-5; D is perhaps TRBD1 (5 bases). V lost 6 bases, J lost 5 bases, and 11 bases lay in between. The germline V gene has CDR1 SQVTM and CDR2 ANQGSEA. The CDR3 length is 12 residues.